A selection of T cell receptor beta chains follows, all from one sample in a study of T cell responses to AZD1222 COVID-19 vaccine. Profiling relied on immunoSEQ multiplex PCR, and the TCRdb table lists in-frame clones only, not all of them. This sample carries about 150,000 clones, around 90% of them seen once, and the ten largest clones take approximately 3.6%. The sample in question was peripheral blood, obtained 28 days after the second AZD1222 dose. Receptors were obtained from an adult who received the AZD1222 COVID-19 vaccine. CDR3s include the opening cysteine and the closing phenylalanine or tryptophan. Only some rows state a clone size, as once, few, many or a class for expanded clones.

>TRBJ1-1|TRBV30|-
CAWSVVARVTEAFF
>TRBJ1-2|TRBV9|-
CASSVGTVGYTF
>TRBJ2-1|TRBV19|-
CASSIILRGDNEQFF
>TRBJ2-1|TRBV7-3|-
CASSLIRSVDEQFF
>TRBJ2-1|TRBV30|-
CAWSGDAGRTTYNEQFF
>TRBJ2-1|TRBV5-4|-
CASSLRLRNEQFF
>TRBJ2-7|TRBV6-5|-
CASSPGVGGSDEQYF
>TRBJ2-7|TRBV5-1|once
CASSLSLRSYEQYF
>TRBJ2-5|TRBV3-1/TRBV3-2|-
CASSQVRGQQETQYF
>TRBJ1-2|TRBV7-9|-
CASSLGQGNSYTF
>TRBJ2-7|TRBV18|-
CASSPNRDNEQYF
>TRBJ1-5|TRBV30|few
CAWSEGGASYNQPQHF
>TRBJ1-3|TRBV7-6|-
CASSPRDSGNTIYF
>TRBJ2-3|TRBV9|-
CASGEQLTRGPDTQYF
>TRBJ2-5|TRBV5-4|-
CASSTRGGETQYF
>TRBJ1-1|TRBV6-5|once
CASTNRGGTEAFF
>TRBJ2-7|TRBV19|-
CASSIGGGGGREQYF
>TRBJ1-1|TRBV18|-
CASSPLRDRNTEAFF
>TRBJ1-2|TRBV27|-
CASRDRGRPYGYTF
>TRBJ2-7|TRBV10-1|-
CASTGTGTPASTNYEQYF
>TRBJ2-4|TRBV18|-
CASSPGIAGGVAKNIQYF